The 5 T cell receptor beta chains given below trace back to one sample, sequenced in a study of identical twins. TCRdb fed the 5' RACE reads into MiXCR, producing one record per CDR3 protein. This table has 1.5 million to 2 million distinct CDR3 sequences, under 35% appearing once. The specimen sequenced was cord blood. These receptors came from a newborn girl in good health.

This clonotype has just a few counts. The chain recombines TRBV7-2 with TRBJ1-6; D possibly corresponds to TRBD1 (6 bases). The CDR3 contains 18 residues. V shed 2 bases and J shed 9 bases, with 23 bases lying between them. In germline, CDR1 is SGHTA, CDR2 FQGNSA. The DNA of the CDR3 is TGTGCCAGCAGCTTACGCCGGGACACCGGATTTTTCCTTTCACCCCTCCACTTT. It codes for CASSLRRDTGFFLSPLHF.

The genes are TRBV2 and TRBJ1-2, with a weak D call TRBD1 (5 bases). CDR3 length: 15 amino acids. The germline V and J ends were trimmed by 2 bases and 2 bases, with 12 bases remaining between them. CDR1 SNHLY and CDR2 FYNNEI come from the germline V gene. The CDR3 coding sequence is TGTGCCAGCAGTGAAAAGGGGTACGGGAACTATGGCTACACCTTC. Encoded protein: CASSEKGYGNYGYTF.

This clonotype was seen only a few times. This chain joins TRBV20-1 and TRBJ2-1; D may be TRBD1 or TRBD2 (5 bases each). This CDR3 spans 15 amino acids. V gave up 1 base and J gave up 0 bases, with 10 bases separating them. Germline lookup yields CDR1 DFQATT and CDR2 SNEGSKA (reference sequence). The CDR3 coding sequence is TGCAGTGCTAGAGGGGACCCTAGCTCCTACAATGAGCAGTTCTTC. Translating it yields CSARGDPSSYNEQFF.

Written as DNA, the CDR3 is TGTGCCAGCAGTCCGGGGTTCAATGAAAAACTGTTTTTT. It specifies CASSPGFNEKLFF. This chain links TRBV2 with TRBJ1-4; D not resolved. The CDR3 extends over 13 amino acids. Germline lookup yields CDR1 SNHLY and CDR2 FYNNEI. Trimming took 5 bases from V and 5 from J, leaving 9 bases between them.

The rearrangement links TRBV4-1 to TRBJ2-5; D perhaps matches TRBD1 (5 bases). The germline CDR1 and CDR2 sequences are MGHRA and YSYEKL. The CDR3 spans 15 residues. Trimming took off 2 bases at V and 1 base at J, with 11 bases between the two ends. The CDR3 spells CASSQQGFPQETQYF. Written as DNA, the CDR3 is TGCGCCAGCAGCCAACAGGGTTTCCCCCAAGAGACCCAGTACTTC.